A selection of T cell receptor beta chains follows, all from one sample in a study of cytomegalovirus exposure and HLA in healthy donors. Assay: immunoSEQ multiplex PCR; the TCRdb copy retains only in-frame clones and omits some. This table has about 140,000 clones, under 75% appearing once. The sample comprised PBMCs. The receptors derive from a woman aged 40 to 49 in good health and CMV-seronegative. The CDR3 runs from the conserved cysteine through the conserved F or W.

v_gene,CDR3aa
TRBV5-1,CASSLETGGVYGYTF
TRBV5-4,CASSKKDRGDGYTF
TRBV10-2,CASRSPVRMNTEAFF
TRBV5-1,CASSSDSEQYF
TRBV5-1,CASSLGESYGYTF
TRBV5-4,CASSPPRSGGADTQYF
TRBV4-1,CASFNPGQKLNYGYTF
TRBV30,CAWSGQGAQPQHF
TRBV7-9,CASSLPPGQGFTEAFF
TRBV9,CASSVADRGNSPLHF
TRBV11-2,CATALTNTEAFF
TRBV6-1,CASSVGLAGASYQETQYF
TRBV6-1,CASRGLGNTIYF
TRBV10-2,CASSESGADNEQFF
TRBV14,CASSQDRWAEAFF
TRBV7-6,CASSSWEAPDTQYF
TRBV4-1,CASSQDPGRLAKNIQYF
TRBV28,CASSLGRGGELFF
TRBV7-8,CASLHGGPNTEAFF
TRBV5-1,CASSLGRVRDEQYF
TRBV28,CASSRPHRANTEAFF
TRBV30,CAWAGPDVAEQYF
TRBV2,CASRLPTPQGTQYF
TRBV7-9,CASSSDRVSTNEKLFF
TRBV19,CASSIGSGGFQDNEQFF
TRBV2,CASRAPGGTFSGNTIYF
TRBV28,CASSSTSPNSYEQYF
TRBV28,CASSLIGGGLNQFF